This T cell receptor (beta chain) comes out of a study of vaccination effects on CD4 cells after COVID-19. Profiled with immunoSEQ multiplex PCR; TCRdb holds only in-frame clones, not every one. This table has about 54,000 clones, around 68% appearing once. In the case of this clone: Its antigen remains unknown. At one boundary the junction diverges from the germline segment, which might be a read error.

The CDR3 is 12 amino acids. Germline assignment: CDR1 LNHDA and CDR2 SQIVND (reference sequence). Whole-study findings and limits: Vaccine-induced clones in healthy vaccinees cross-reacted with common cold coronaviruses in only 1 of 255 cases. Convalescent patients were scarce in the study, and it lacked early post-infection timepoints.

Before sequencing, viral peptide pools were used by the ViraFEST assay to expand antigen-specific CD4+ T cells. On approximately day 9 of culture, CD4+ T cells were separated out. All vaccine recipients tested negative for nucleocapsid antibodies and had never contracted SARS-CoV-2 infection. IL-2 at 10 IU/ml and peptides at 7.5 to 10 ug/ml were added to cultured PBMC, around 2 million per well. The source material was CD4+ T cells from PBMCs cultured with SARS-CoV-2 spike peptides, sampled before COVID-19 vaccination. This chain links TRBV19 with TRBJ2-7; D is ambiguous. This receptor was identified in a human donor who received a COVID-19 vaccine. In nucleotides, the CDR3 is TGTGCCAGTAGCCCCCCGTCTCCGCCCCTTCATTTC. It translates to CASSPPSPPLHF.